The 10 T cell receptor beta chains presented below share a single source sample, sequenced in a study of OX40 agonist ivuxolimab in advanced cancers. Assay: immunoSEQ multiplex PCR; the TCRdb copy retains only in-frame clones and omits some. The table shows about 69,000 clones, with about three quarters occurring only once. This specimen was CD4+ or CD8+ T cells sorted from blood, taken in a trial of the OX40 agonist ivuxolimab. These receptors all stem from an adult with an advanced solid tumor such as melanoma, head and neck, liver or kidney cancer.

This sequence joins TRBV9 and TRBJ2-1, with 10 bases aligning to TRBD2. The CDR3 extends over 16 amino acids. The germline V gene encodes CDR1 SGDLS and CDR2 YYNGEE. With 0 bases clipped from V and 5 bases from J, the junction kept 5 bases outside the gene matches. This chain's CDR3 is CASSVVGTSVNNEQFF. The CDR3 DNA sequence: TGTGCCAGCAGCGTAGTGGGGACTAGCGTTAACAATGAGCAGTTCTTC.

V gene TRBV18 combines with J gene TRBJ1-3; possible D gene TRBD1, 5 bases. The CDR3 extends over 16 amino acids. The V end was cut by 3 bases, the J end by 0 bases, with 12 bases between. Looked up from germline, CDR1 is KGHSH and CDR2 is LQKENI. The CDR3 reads CASSPNTDNSGNTIYF. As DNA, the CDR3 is TGTGCCAGCTCACCCAATACGGACAACTCTGGAAACACCATATATTTT. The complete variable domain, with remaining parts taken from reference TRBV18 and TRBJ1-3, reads NAGVMQNPRHLVRRRGQEARLRCSPMKGHSHVYWYRQLPEEGLKFMVYLQKENIIDESGMPKERFSAEFPKEGPSILRIQQVVRGDSAAYFCASSPNTDNSGNTIYFGEGSWLTVV.

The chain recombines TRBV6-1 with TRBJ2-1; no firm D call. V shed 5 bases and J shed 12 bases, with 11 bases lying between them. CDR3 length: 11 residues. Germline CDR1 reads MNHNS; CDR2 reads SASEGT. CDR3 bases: TGTGCCAGCAGTTTGGGAACCGGGCAGTTCTTC. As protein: CASSLGTGQFF.

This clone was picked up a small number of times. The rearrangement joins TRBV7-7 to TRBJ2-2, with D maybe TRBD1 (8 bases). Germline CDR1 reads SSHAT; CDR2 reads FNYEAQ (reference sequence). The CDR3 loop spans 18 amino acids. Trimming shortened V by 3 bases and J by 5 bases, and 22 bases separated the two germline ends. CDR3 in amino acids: CASSFGDRRAGATGELFF. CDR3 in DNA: TGTGCCAGCAGCTTCGGGGACAGGCGCGCGGGGGCGACCGGGGAGCTGTTTTTT.

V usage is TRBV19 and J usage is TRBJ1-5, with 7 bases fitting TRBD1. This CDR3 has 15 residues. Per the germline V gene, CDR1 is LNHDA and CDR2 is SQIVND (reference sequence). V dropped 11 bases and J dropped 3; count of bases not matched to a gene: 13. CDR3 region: CASKRQGGNNQPQHF. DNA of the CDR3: TGTGCCTCAAAGAGGCAGGGGGGGAACAATCAGCCCCAGCATTTT. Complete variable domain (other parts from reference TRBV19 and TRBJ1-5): DGGITQSPKYLFRKEGQNVTLSCEQNLNHDAMYWYRQDPGQGLRLIYYSQIVNDFQKGDIAEGYSVSREKKESFPLTVTSAQKNPTAFYLCASKRQGGNNQPQHFGDGTRLSIL.

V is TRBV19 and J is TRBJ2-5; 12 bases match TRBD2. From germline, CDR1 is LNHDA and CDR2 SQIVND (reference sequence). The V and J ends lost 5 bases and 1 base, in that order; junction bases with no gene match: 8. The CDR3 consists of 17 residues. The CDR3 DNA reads TGTGCCAGTAGTTCTAGCGGGAGGGGGGGATTCCAAGAGACCCAGTACTTC. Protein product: CASSSSGRGGFQETQYF.

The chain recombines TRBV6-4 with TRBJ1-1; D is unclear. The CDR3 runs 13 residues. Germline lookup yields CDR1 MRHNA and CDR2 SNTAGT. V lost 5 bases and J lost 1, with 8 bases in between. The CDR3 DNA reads TGTGCCAGCAGTTTACATGGGAACACTGAAGCTTTCTTT. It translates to CASSLHGNTEAFF.

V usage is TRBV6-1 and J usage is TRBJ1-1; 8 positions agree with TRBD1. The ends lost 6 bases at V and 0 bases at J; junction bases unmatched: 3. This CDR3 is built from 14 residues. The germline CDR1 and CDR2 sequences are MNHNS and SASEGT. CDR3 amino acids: CASRNRGVNTEAFF. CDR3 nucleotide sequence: TGTGCCAGCAGAAACAGGGGGGTGAACACTGAAGCTTTCTTT.

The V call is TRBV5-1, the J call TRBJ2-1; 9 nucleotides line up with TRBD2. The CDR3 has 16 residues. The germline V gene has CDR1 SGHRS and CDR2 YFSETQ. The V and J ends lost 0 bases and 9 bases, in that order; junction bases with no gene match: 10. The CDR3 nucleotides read TGCGCCAGCAGCTTGGGAGGGACTAGCTTAGGCAGTGAGCAGTTCTTC. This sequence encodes CASSLGGTSLGSEQFF.

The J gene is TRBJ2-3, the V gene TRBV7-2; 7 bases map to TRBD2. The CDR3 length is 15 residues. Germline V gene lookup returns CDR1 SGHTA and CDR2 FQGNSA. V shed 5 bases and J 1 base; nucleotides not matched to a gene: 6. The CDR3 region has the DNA TGTGCCAGCAGCCTAAAAGCGGGGCGCACAGATACGCAGTATTTT. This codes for CASSLKAGRTDTQYF.